The clone carrying this TCR beta chain was seen a handful of times. Its antigen remains unidentified. Given a much more abundant clone one base away, this may be a read error. This sample was included in a study of metastatic and nonmetastatic thyroid tumors. Whole-study context: Repertoires from blood and tumor or nodule tissue of malignant and benign thyroid patients were compared.

As originally analysed: What underpinned the distant-metastasis classifier for papillary thyroid cancer was the set of CDR3 differences across clinicopathological groups. TCRdb reanalyzed the PCR reads with MiXCR. None of the V and J calls come from the authors' own analysis; TCRdb made them. The sample lists about 36,000 clones, 20% occurring once. None of the patients had undergone any treatment ahead of thyroid surgery. Study-level points and caveats: Within blood and tumor, benign nodules reportedly had significantly lower TCR beta diversity than malignant thyroid tumors did.

This CDR3 comprises 14 residues. Germline-derived CDR1 and CDR2 are DFQATT and SNEGSKA (reference sequence). The TCR originated in a female donor with papillary thyroid cancer or a benign thyroid nodule (not recorded which). Some clones in this sample may be carry-over from other donors' samples. The chain couples TRBV20-1 to TRBJ2-5, with a possible D match to TRBD2 (5 bases). Source material: blood. For the CDR3, the DNA is TGCGGTGCTAGAGATCCCGGGATTGGGGAGACCCAGTACTTC. Translated, it gives CGARDPGIGETQYF.